Following are 15 T cell receptor beta chains from one sample sequenced in a study of T cell responses to AZD1222 COVID-19 vaccine. Some clones are missing from TCRdb's copy, which holds only in-frame ones; the method was immunoSEQ multiplex PCR. Of 44,000 or so clones listed, 83% are singletons. Sequencing was performed on peripheral blood, taken on day 0 of AZD1222 vaccination. Every receptor here comes from an adult in good health.

The J gene is TRBJ1-1, the V gene TRBV5-1; no clear D. This CDR3 is 15 amino acids long. V lost 0 bases and J 5 bases, leaving 14 bases between the germline ends. From germline, CDR1 is SGHRS and CDR2 YFSETQ. CDR3 amino acids: CASSLAPGTPTEAFF. In nucleotides, the CDR3 is TGCGCCAGCAGCTTGGCCCCCGGAACGCCAACTGAAGCTTTCTTT. Full variable domain (rest looked up from reference TRBV5-1 and TRBJ1-1): KAGVTQTPRYLIKTRGQQVTLSCSPISGHRSVSWYQQTPGQGLQFLFEYFSETQRNKGNFPGRFSGRQFSNSRSEMNVSTLELGDSALYLCASSLAPGTPTEAFFGQGTRLTVV.

This clone has just a few counts. This rearrangement joins TRBV27 to TRBJ2-1, with 7 bases fitting TRBD2. CDR1 MNHEY and CDR2 SMNVEV come from the germline V gene (reference sequence). The CDR3 is 14 amino acids. The V gene end was trimmed by 4 bases and the J gene end by 8 bases; junction bases not matched to a gene: 8. The DNA for the CDR3 is TGTGCCAGCAGTTCCGCGACTAGCTTCGATGAGCAGTTCTTC. This gives the protein CASSSATSFDEQFF.

This chain joins TRBV2 and TRBJ2-5; D not certain. V lost 8 bases and J 2 bases, leaving 18 bases between the germline ends. The CDR3 contains 15 residues. The germline V gene encodes CDR1 SNHLY and CDR2 FYNNEI. The CDR3 loop reads CASAESTAQQETQYF. In DNA form, the CDR3 reads TGTGCCAGCGCAGAGTCAACAGCTCAACAAGAGACCCAGTACTTC.

CDR3 region: CASRETGGGNTIYF. DNA of the CDR3: TGTGCCAGCAGAGAGACAGGGGGCGGAAACACCATATATTTT. The J gene is TRBJ1-3, the V gene TRBV28; 10 bases map to TRBD1. The trim removed 6 bases at V and 4 bases at J, leaving 3 bases unmatched. CDR3 size: 14 residues. CDR1 is MDHEN and CDR2 is SYDVKM in the germline V gene.

The chain couples TRBV14 to TRBJ2-1; 10 bases fit TRBD2. CDR1 and CDR2 from the germline V gene are SGHDN and FVKESK. The CDR3 has 15 residues. J gave up 6 bases and V 4 bases, and 6 bases lay outside the gene matches. The CDR3 reads CASSLPAGGPNEQFF. The CDR3 DNA reads TGTGCCAGCAGCCTACCAGCGGGAGGGCCCAATGAGCAGTTCTTC.

This chain uses TRBV11-2 with TRBJ2-7; D unresolved. CDR1 is SGHAT, CDR2 FQNNGV, per germline. The CDR3 runs to 14 residues. The germline V and J ends were trimmed by 2 bases and 0 bases, with 8 bases remaining between them. CDR3 DNA: TGTGCCAGCAGCTTAAGGAAGAGCTCCTACGAGCAGTACTTC. This gives the protein CASSLRKSSYEQYF.

The CDR3 DNA reads TGCAGCGTTGAAGAAGGGCGAGCAGGGGGCTACGAGCAGTACTTC. Its protein is CSVEEGRAGGYEQYF. The chain carries TRBV29-1 and TRBJ2-7; 7 nucleotides agree with TRBD1. V lost 0 bases, J lost 3 bases, and 8 bases stayed unmatched. The CDR3 totals 15 residues. The germline CDR1 and CDR2 sequences are SQVTM and ANQGSEA.

The chain links TRBV21-1 to TRBJ1-6. TRBV21-1 is reported as a pseudogene. The CDR3 runs to 19 residues. CDR3: CASSRIAGGRGSYNSPLHF. The DNA of the CDR3 is TGTGCCAGCAGCAGGATCGCTGGGGGGCGAGGATCCTATAATTCACCCCTCCACTTT.

The chain employs TRBV18 and TRBJ2-7; 13 bases map to TRBD2. Trimming removed 5 bases from V and 3 bases from J; junction bases left unmatched: 4. Germline assignment: CDR1 KGHSH and CDR2 LQKENI. The CDR3 is made up of 15 amino acids. The CDR3 nucleotides are TGTGCCAGCTCAATCGGGACTAGCGGGAACTACGAGCAGTACTTC. Amino acids: CASSIGTSGNYEQYF.

This chain links TRBV24-1 with TRBJ1-5, with 9 nucleotides matching TRBD1. The germline V gene has CDR1 KGHDR and CDR2 SFDVKD. The CDR3 extends over 13 amino acids. J was trimmed by 7 bases and V by 10 bases; bases with no gene match: 7. Here the CDR3 reads CATHRGLRQPQHF. The CDR3 DNA is TGTGCCACACACAGGGGGCTCCGCCAGCCCCAGCATTTT.

The V and J genes are TRBV7-8 and TRBJ2-7; TRBD2 aligns across 9 bases. The CDR3 loop spans 15 amino acids. Trimming cost V 0 bases and J 3 bases; bases outside gene matches: 3. CDR1 and CDR2 from the germline V gene are SGHVS and FQNEAQ. CDR3 region: CASSLAQTSGYEQYF. CDR3 in DNA: TGTGCCAGCAGCTTAGCGCAGACTAGCGGCTACGAGCAGTACTTC.

The rearrangement joins TRBV4-2 to TRBJ2-7; 7 bases agree with TRBD2. V trimming: 1 base; J trimming: 1 base; junction bases outside the gene matches: 4. CDR1 and CDR2 from the germline V gene are LGHNA and YNFKEQ. The length of the CDR3 is 15 residues. The CDR3 region has the DNA TGTGCCAGCAGCCAAGGACTAGCCTCTTCCTACGAGCAGTACTTC. Encoded protein: CASSQGLASSYEQYF.

The CDR3 region has the DNA TGCGCCAGCAGCTTGGGGGACAGTAATGAGCAGTTCTTC. Translating gives CASSLGDSNEQFF. The chain links TRBV5-1 to TRBJ2-1; 7 nucleotides align to TRBD1. Germline V CDR1 and CDR2: SGHRS, YFSETQ. The ends lost 0 bases at V and 7 bases at J; junction bases unmatched: 1. This CDR3 has 13 residues.

The chain is built from TRBV9 and TRBJ2-2; TRBD1 aligns across 9 bases. The CDR3 has 17 amino acids. CDR1 is SGDLS and CDR2 is YYNGEE in the germline V gene. V shed 2 bases, J shed 2 bases, and the junction held 7 bases outside the gene matches. The CDR3 DNA reads TGTGCCAGCAGCGTGGGGCCGGGACAGGGCAACACCGGGGAGCTGTTTTTT. It translates to CASSVGPGQGNTGELFF.

This rearrangement joins TRBV3-1 (or the pseudogene TRBV3-2) to TRBJ2-3; D not resolved. The germline V gene encodes CDR1 LGHDT and CDR2 YNNKEL (reference sequence). Trimming removed 2 bases from V and 4 bases from J, with 7 bases in between. This CDR3 has 13 residues. The CDR3, as DNA: TGTGCCAGCAGCCAACGGTCCGCAGATACGCAGTATTTT. This gives the protein CASSQRSADTQYF.